This T cell receptor beta chain is from a study of CD8+CD57+ T cells in acquired aplastic anemia. Study information: The mean DNA yield obtained from sorted CD4+ and CD8+ cells came to 3.2 ug.

CDR3 length: 15 amino acids. Unmatched junction bases numbered 9, after V lost 6 bases and J lost 4 bases. CDR1 and CDR2 from the germline V gene are WNHNN and SYGVQD (reference sequence). According to the study, genomic DNA was the template for TCR beta VDJ and CDR3 profiling. TCRdb redid the calling of the reads with MiXCR, one entry per CDR3 protein. The table records about 180,000 distinct CDR3 sequences, less than 60% of them present only once. Sequencing was done on patients that had shown CD8+CD57+ cell expansion by flow cytometry. Severe acquired aplastic anemia was present in every patient. Sampling of blood occurred while the patients had still received no therapy.

The rearrangement uses TRBV10-1 and TRBJ1-3; 7 nucleotides match TRBD1. Sequences were obtained from sorted CD4+, CD8+, or CD8+CD57+ T cells (not recorded which) from PBMCs. This TCR was recovered from a human donor with aplastic anemia. CDR3 sequence: CASRQSGGKGNTIYF. The CDR3 DNA follows: TGCGCCAGCAGGCAATCAGGGGGTAAGGGAAACACCATATATTTT.